The entry below describes one T cell receptor (beta chain). Its antigen is undetermined. Method: immunoSEQ multiplex PCR; TCRdb's copy keeps in-frame clones and lacks some. This repertoire shows 75,000 to 95,000 clones, more than 85% found once; its top ten account for approximately 0.32%. The sample originates from a study of graft-versus-host responses after intestinal transplantation. The wider study: Recipients were given multivisceral, liver-intestinal, or isolated intestinal transplants.

General study points: Allografts from individuals with graft-donor T cell macrochimerism displayed high graft-versus-host to host-versus-graft clonal ratios. The recipient marrow held GvH clones, and some of them showed up first in ileum or blood. Circulating GvH clones peaking coincided with falling HvG clones soon after transplant.

The TCR originated in a human donor who was the organ donor for an intestinal transplant. The starting material was unstimulated CD4+ T cells sorted from spleen or lymph node cells, obtained before transplant.

The CDR3 DNA sequence: TGTGCCACCATGAAAACGGCTAGCGGGGAATACGAGCAGTACTTC. Encoded protein: CATMKTASGEYEQYF. The chain recombines TRBV19 with TRBJ2-7; 9 nucleotides match TRBD2. Germline lookup yields CDR1 LNHDA and CDR2 SQIVND (reference sequence). The V segment lost 10 bases and the J segment 4 bases; nucleotides outside the gene matches: 14. There are 15 residues in the CDR3.